This T cell receptor (beta chain) is from a study of somatic mutations in cytotoxic T cells in rheumatoid arthritis. The study, taken as a whole, reports: CD8+ clonality rose with age in rheumatoid arthritis patients, not healthy controls.

J was trimmed by 6 bases and V by 3 bases; bases with no gene match: 3. The germline CDR1 and CDR2 sequences are MNHNS and SASEGT. The CDR3 length is 14 residues. Repertoires were generated with immunoSEQ multiplex PCR, while TCRdb's copy carries only in-frame clones and drops some. This sample has 15,000 to 20,000 clones, with roughly four fifths found just once. In regard to this clone: Its antigen is not known.

The gene calls are TRBV6-1 and TRBJ2-5; TRBD1 matches 11 bases. The sequenced sample was CD8+ T cells sorted from blood. This TCR was sampled from a woman between 45 and 60 years old in good health. The chain's CDR3 is CASSEGTGGKTQYF. The CDR3 DNA sequence: TGTGCCAGCAGTGAGGGGACAGGGGGTAAGACCCAGTACTTC.